This section outlines one T cell receptor (beta chain) sequence together with its context. This clonotype was seen many times. Its antigen specificity is not known. The input lacks base qualities; no much larger clone sits a single base away. The source of the sample is a study of identical twins (dated by TCRdb to about 2016). A note on the overall study: To test whether fetal clonotypes persist, this study deep-sequenced TCR alpha and beta repertoires from monozygotic twins, from unrelated adults of various ages, and from cord blood. To rule out contamination, the twin experiments were replicated at different times with different library preparation protocols.

V sheds 7 bases and J sheds 2 bases, leaving 15 bases between their ends. CDR1 and CDR2, per the germline V gene, are MNHEY and SVGEGT. The CDR3 has 14 amino acids, counting the end cysteine and phenylalanine. Just the 42-base CDR3 DNA is kept, in frame starting at base 1. The investigation overall reported the following: The excess sharing between twins in beta out-of-frame sequences was weaker because fewer shared sequences reduced the signal-to-noise ratio. Recombination models systematically underestimated out-of-frame TCR alpha sharing in monozygotic twins but agreed with sharing between unrelated individuals. Compared with coincidental sharing between unrelated individuals, out-of-frame TCR alpha sequences shared between twins showed an excess of sequences with low generation probability. Fewer insertions were carried by abundant cord blood beta clonotypes, a similar but weaker trend appeared in young adult naive repertoires, and no such trend appeared in memory repertoires. Invariant T cells such as MAIT and iNKT could partly confound zero-insertion analyses, although diverse VJ usage argued against such confounding for most clonotypes. Because the same donors could not be followed over many years, the conclusions depended on cross-sectional statistical analysis.

Library generation was performed with 5' RACE. Sequencing used an Illumina HiSeq 2000. Template switching introduced a universal primer binding site; the final cDNA contained a unique molecular identifier, enabling accurate counting of TCR cDNA molecules. First-strand cDNA for TCR alpha and beta chains was synthesized from specific primers in the conserved constant-segment region. To control for contamination, every cDNA library carried two barcodes: a SMART-Mk sample barcode plus Illumina barcodes. TruSeq adapter sequences and Illumina sample barcodes were added in two successive PCR steps. TCR alpha and beta cDNA libraries were sequenced on the Illumina HiSeq platform with custom primers. For the original study's pipeline: Unique molecular identifiers were extracted from raw reads with MiGEC, and CDR3 positions were determined with MiXCR. For each individual, recombination models were inferred using an EM algorithm with the repgenHMM and IGoR tools. Shared clonotypes were analyzed with the tcR package in R, and sharing was normalized by the product of cloneset sizes. To study raw recombination free of thymic and clonal selection effects, out-of-frame nonproductive sequences were analyzed. Clones were called with MiXCR by TCRdb after fastp trimmed the public reads at Q25, and only in-frame beta chains were retained. Rows with one shared CDR3 protein collapse into an entry with the most common genes and DNA. TCRdb's processing, not the study's, gives the V and J calls here. The sample contains 550,000 to 700,000 distinct CDR3 sequences, less than 25% of them found a single time. 4% to 4.5% of the sample is in the top ten clones.

Every donor was a healthy Caucasian. The twin cohort comprised three pairs of female monozygotic twins, all aged roughly 18 to 30 years. Peripheral blood mononuclear cells were used as the source from which RNA for TCR libraries was isolated. In addition, the sample was reused for a study of T cells expressing NK-cell markers. From the second report: Several donors provided sorted CD3+CD56+NKG2C+, CD3+CD56+NKG2C- and CD3+CD56-NKG2C+ T-cell subsets, whose TCR beta-chain repertoires were profiled. Among the eight sequenced donors, seven were HCMV-seropositive and one was HCMV-seronegative. In several experiments an anti-gammadeltaTCR antibody was added to restrict sorting to alphabetaTCR-expressing T cells. In six donors, the dominant CD3+CD56+NKG2C+ clonotypes ranked among the top 10 CD8+ clonotypes, making up roughly 1.0-8% of CD8+ T cells. Those dominant clonotypes were again the most abundant among CD3+CD56-NKG2C+ cells in a few donors, at about 28.3-60.1%. Whether the expanded NKG2C-expressing T cell clones were specific for HCMV antigens was left unclear. All eight donors whose samples were sequenced were randomly selected healthy volunteers, three of them men and five women. A commercial ELISA kit detecting HCMV-specific IgG in serum was used to determine HCMV serostatus. For roughly six donors, bulk peripheral blood T-cell repertoires were additionally sequenced from unsorted PBMC. MIGEC was used to demultiplex reads and group reads by UMI, and MiTCR was used to assemble and quantify clonotypes. To exclude erroneous sequences, only TCR cDNA sequences supported by at least two reads were retained. The tcR package was used for downstream repertoire analysis, and clonotypes were matched across fractions by CDR3 nucleotide sequence plus V segment. VDJmatch was used to annotate antigen specificity against VDJdb, with one amino acid substitution in CDR3 allowed.

The source material was PBMCs. The receptor was derived from a woman under 30 in good health. This chain joins TRBV6-2 or TRBV6-3 to TRBJ2-7; no D gene can be assigned with confidence. The CDR3 has the sequence CASNVGSFPYEQYF. In nucleotides, the sequence is TGTGCCAGCAATGTGGGCAGTTTTCCCTACGAGCAGTACTTC.